This T cell receptor beta chain was documented in a study of blood T cell repertoires in COVID-19. Across the whole study: PBMCs, B-cell-depleted T cells, or T cells provided the cDNA or gDNA that made up the material.

Germline assignment: CDR1 SQVTM and CDR2 ANQGSEA. The CDR3 spans 13 residues. The ends lost 6 bases at V and 1 base at J; junction bases unmatched: 4. Methods used by the authors: Estimated nucleated cell counts came from reference gene primer amplification. Profiling relied on immunoSEQ multiplex PCR, and the TCRdb table lists in-frame clones only, not all of them. V and J calls and clone size follow that table, whereas D and trimming were derived from the DNA. The sample has about 380,000 clones; around 84% are singletons. Sequencing was carried out using peripheral blood. The TCR sequence derives from a woman under 30 with acute or convalescent COVID-19. This chain connects TRBV29-1 to TRBJ2-7; the match to TRBD1 covers 9 bases. CDR3 bases: TGCAGCGTGGGACAGGGTGAGTCCTACGAGCAGTACTTC. This codes for CSVGQGESYEQYF.